This note documents a single T cell receptor (beta chain) sequence. It lacks a known antigen. The input lacks base qualities; no much larger clone sits a single base away. The CDR3 contains 15 residues, cysteine and phenylalanine counted. Left in the record is the CDR3 DNA by itself, 45 bases read in frame from the first base. For CDR1 and CDR2, the germline V gene (reference sequence) lists LNHNV and YYDKDF. At the junction V is shortened by 1 base and J by 5 bases, with 15 bases in between. The entry originates in a study of blood T cell repertoires in COVID-19 (dated by TCRdb to the early 2020s). Context from the whole study: Collaborator samples came from the United States, Italy and Spain and covered acute and convalescent phases of COVID-19. The material from the prospective study consisted of cDNA or gDNA derived from T cells, B-cell-depleted T cells, or PBMCs. Deeply sampled blood TCRbeta repertoires from subjects exposed to, actively infected with, or recovered from COVID-19 were included in the dataset. The repertoires were released in a freely available public database meant as a resource for research on the immune response to SARS-CoV-2. Samples came from the ongoing ImmuneRACE study (first 160 participants) plus 1,254 subjects from 6 global collaborators. A de-identified subject ID, COVID-19 status, age in years and sex were almost always included in the sample metadata. Where available, HLA class I and class II types were obtained from metadata supplied by the sample provider rather than from assay-based typing.

TCRbeta CDR3 regions were amplified from genomic DNA using the immunoSEQ Assay, a bias-controlled multiplex PCR. Under the source paper's analysis protocol: Within the assay, amplification of reference gene primers was used to estimate how many nucleated cells each sample contained. Sequence reads were collapsed and filtered to measure the absolute abundance of every unique TCRbeta CDR3 rearrangement. Productive Simpson clonality was computed per sample as the square root of Simpson's diversity index over productive rearrangements. The source is immuneACCESS, and TCRdb retained only in-frame sequences with V and J called. Part of the clones is not carried over; for the studies checked, unresolved V genes explain less than half of this, and the remainder is unexplained. That table supplies the V and J calls and clone size; D and trimming were determined from the DNA. Present in this sample are 290,000 or so clones, roughly 86% of which were seen just once. Jointly, the top ten make up approximately 2.4% of the sample.

Overall study results and their limits: The amount of clinical and demographic metadata varied by source and participant and was provided uncurated.

Participants in the prospective study were enrolled through a virtual design, were aged about 18 to 100 years, and lived in roughly 25 United States geographic areas. In the prospective study, cohorts were assigned on the basis of participant-reported clinical history obtained from a screening survey and a study questionnaire. Recovered participants in ImmuneRACE Cohort 3 were defined by two consecutive negative NP/OP PCR tests, clearance by a healthcare professional, or resolution of symptoms. Mobile phlebotomists in the prospective study collected whole blood, serum and a nasopharyngeal or oropharyngeal swab from every participant. Additional blood draws and questionnaires over an approximately two-month period could optionally be provided by prospective study participants. Before DNA extraction, blood samples from the prospective study were shipped at room temperature or frozen.

Sequenced material: PBMCs or T cells enriched from blood (not recorded which). Recombination joined TRBV15 with TRBJ2-7; TRBD1 could be the D gene, as 5 bases match. The sequence was collected from a woman aged 18-29 years who had recovered from COVID-19. The CDR3 amino acid sequence is: CATSRGRGSRDEQYF. The DNA sequence is TGTGCCACCAGCAGAGGAAGGGGTTCTCGGGACGAGCAGTACTTC.